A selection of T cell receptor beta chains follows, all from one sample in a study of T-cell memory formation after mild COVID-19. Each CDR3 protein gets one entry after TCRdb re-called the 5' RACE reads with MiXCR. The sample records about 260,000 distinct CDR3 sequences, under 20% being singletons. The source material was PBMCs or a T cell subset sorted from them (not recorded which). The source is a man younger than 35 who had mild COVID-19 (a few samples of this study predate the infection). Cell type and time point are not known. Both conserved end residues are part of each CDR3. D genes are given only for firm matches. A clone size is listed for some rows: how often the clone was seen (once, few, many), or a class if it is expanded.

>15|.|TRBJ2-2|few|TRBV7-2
TGTGCCAGCAGCACCTGGACAACGAACACCGGGGAGCTGTTTTTT
CASSTWTTNTGELFF
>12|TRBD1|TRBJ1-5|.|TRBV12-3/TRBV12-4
TGTGCCAGCAGAGTGACAGGGAAGTTTTGGCATTTT
CASRVTGKFWHF
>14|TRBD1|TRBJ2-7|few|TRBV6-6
TGTGCCAGCAGTTACCGGACAGGGAGTTACGAGCAGTACTTC
CASSYRTGSYEQYF
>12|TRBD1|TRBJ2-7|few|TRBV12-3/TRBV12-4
TGTGCCAGCAGCCCCAATAGGGGACAGGGCTTTTTC
CASSPNRGQGFF
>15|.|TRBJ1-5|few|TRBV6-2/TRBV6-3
TGTGCCAGCAGCCCCAGGGTGGGGGCGCATCAGCCCCAGCATTTT
CASSPRVGAHQPQHF
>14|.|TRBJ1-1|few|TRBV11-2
TGTGCCAGCAGCTCCGCCGGGACAAATAACAAAGCTTTCTTT
CASSSAGTNNKAFF
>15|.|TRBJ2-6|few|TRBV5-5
TGTGCCAGCGGGTACGGTAACTCTGGGGCCAACGTCCTGACTTTC
CASGYGNSGANVLTF
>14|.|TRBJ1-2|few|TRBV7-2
TGTGCCAGCACCCAGAGTAGTCTCGACTATGGCTACACCTTC
CASTQSSLDYGYTF
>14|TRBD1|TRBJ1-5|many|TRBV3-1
TGTGCCAGCAGCCCCGACAGGGGCAATCAGCCCCAGCATTTT
CASSPDRGNQPQHF
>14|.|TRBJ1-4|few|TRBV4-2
TGTGCCAGCAGCTCACCGGGGGAGAGCGAAAAACTGTTTTTT
CASSSPGESEKLFF
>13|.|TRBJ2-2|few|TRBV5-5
TGTGCCAGCATACCCGGGGGCACCGGGGAGCTGTTTTTT
CASIPGGTGELFF
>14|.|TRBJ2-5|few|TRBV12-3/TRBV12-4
TGTGCCAGCAGTACCTCGTCAGAGGAAGGGACCCAGTACTTC
CASSTSSEEGTQYF
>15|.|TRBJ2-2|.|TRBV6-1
TGTGCCAGCAGTGAAGGATTAGGCTCCACCGGGGAGCTGTTTTTT
CASSEGLGSTGELFF
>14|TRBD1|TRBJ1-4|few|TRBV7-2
TGTGCCAGCAGCTTAGACGGGACAGATGAAAAACTGTTTTTT
CASSLDGTDEKLFF
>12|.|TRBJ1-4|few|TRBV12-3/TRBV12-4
TGTGCCAGCAGTAAGACGAATGAAAAACTGTTTTTT
CASSKTNEKLFF
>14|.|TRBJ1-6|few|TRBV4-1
TGCGCCAGCAGCCAAGCAGGGACCGATTCACCCCTCCACTTT
CASSQAGTDSPLHF
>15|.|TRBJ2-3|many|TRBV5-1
TGCGCCAGCAGCCCGACGGCAGGCCCCACAGATACGCAGTATTTT
CASSPTAGPTDTQYF
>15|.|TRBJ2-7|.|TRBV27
TGTGCCAGCAGGCCAAGCGGCCTCATGGCCTACGAGCAGTACTTC
CASRPSGLMAYEQYF
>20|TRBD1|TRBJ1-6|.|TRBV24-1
TGTGCCACCAGTGATTTGGTGCTGTCTGGACAGGAGGTAGTGTGTTCACCCCTCCACTTT
CATSDLVLSGQEVVCSPLHF
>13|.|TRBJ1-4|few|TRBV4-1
TGCGCCAGCAGCCAAGGACCCAATGAAAAACTGTTTTTT
CASSQGPNEKLFF
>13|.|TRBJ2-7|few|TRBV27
TGTGCCAGCAGTCTCAGGGAGACCTACGAGCAGTACTTC
CASSLRETYEQYF
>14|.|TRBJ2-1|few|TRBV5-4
TGTGCCAGCAGCTTGTTATTAGGAAATAGTGAGCAGTTCTTC
CASSLLLGNSEQFF
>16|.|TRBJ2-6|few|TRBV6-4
TGTGCCAGCACTAGTCGGGACGGAACTGGGGCCAACGTCCTGACTTTC
CASTSRDGTGANVLTF
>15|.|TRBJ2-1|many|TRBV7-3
TGTGCCAGCAGCTTAGGTCAGGGCCTGTACAATGAGCAGTTCTTC
CASSLGQGLYNEQFF